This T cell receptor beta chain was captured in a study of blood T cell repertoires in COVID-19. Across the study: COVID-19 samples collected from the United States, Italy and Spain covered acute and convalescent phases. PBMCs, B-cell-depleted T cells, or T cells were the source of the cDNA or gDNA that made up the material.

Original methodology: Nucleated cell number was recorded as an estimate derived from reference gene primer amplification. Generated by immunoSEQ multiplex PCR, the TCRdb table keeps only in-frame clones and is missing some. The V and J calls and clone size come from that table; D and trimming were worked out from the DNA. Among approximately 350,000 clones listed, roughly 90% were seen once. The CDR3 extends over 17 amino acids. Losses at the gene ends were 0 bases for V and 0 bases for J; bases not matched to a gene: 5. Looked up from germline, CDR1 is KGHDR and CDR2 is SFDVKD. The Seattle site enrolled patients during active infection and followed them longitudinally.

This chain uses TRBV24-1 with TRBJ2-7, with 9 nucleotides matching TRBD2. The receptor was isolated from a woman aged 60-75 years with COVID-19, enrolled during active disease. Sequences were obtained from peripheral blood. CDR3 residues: CATSDLVTSGLSYEQYF. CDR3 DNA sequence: TGTGCCACCAGTGATTTGGTAACTAGCGGGCTCTCCTACGAGCAGTACTTC.